Below are 14 T cell receptor beta chains sequenced from a single sample in a study of T-cell reconstitution after alpha-beta-depleted transplantation in children. Preparation of the TCRbeta library involved a method that used unique molecular identifiers. Using its own MiXCR run on the PCR reads, TCRdb lists one record per CDR3 protein. Altogether 80,000 to 95,000 distinct CDR3 sequences are present, roughly 8.3% being singletons, with the ten largest covering approximately 6.6%. This specimen was PBMCs from the stem cell graft donor, taken from the stem cell graft. The receptor source for this set is a human donor who donated a stem cell graft to a child with congenital amegakaryocytic thrombocytopenia.

The gene calls are TRBV20-1 and TRBJ2-1; 9 nucleotides line up with TRBD2. Looked up from germline, CDR1 is DFQATT and CDR2 is SNEGSKA (reference sequence). The V segment lost 0 bases and the J segment 8 bases; nucleotides outside the gene matches: 14. The CDR3 runs 17 residues. CDR3 region: CSARDPGGSGRLYEQFF. The CDR3 DNA follows: TGCAGTGCTAGAGACCCCGGTGGAAGCGGGAGGTTATATGAGCAGTTCTTC.

This clonotype was seen at least ten times. The chain joins TRBV15 to TRBJ1-5; TRBD1 is a possible D gene (5 bases). V was shortened by 3 bases and J by 11 bases, with 11 bases between the two germline ends. The CDR3 covers 12 residues. The germline gives CDR1 LNHNV, CDR2 YYDKDF (reference sequence). The CDR3 DNA reads TGTGCCACCAGCAGGGAGAAAGGGGCCCAGCATTTT. The encoded protein is CATSREKGAQHF.

This clonotype has a count of ten or more. The rearrangement uses TRBV29-1 and TRBJ2-7; maybe TRBD1 (5 bases). The germline V gene encodes CDR1 SQVTM and CDR2 ANQGSEA. CDR3 length: 12 amino acids. Between the trimmed V and J ends, which lost 7 bases and 6 bases, there was a span of 16 bases. CDR3 residues: CSAQTGPSEQYF. The CDR3 bases are TGCAGCGCCCAAACAGGCCCCAGCGAGCAGTACTTC.

This clonotype appeared many times. The chain recombines TRBV6-2 or TRBV6-3 with TRBJ2-1, with D tentatively TRBD2 (6 bases). CDR1 and CDR2 (germline): MNHEY, SVGEGT. V lost 2 bases and J 7 bases, leaving 18 bases between the germline ends. The CDR3 length is 16 residues. The CDR3 loop reads CASSYPWDFNINEQFF. In DNA, the CDR3 is TGTGCCAGCAGTTACCCGTGGGACTTTAATATTAATGAGCAGTTCTTC.

This clonotype was seen ten or more times. This chain uses TRBV7-8 with TRBJ1-1, with D unclear. CDR3 size: 13 residues. Trimming removed 0 bases from V and 0 bases from J, with 2 bases in between. Germline V lookup: CDR1 SGHVS, CDR2 FQNEAQ. For the CDR3, the DNA is TGTGCCAGCAGCTTAGCCTTGAACACTGAAGCTTTCTTT. Amino acid sequence: CASSLALNTEAFF.

At least ten counts were recorded for this clonotype. Here the CDR3 reads CASRLDSNEQFF. The CDR3 bases are TGTGCCAGCAGGCTTGACTCCAATGAGCAGTTCTTC. The chain is built from TRBV12-3 or TRBV12-4 and TRBJ2-1; D ambiguous. V was clipped by 6 bases and J by 6 bases, with 9 bases between them. This CDR3 has 12 residues.

This clonotype appeared many times. CDR3 in DNA: TGTGCCAGCCGACGAGGATTTAGCAATCAGCCCCAGCATTTT. Protein product: CASRRGFSNQPQHF. The chain has TRBV5-5 and TRBJ1-5; no firm D call. CDR1 is SGHKS, CDR2 YYEKEE, per germline (reference sequence). The CDR3 runs 14 residues. Trimming stripped 7 bases from V and 0 bases from J, with 11 bases between.

Comments on this clonotype: Compared with germline, one end of the junction differs, possibly owing to a read error. The chain has TRBV18 and TRBJ2-6; D may be TRBD1 (5 bases). This CDR3 comprises 19 residues. Germline lookup yields CDR1 KGHSH and CDR2 LQKENI. CDR3 nucleotides: TGTGCCAGCTCACCACAGACGGAAAGATTGATCTCTGGGGCCAACGGCCTGACTTTC. Amino acid sequence: CASSPQTERLISGANGLTF.

V usage is TRBV5-1 and J usage is TRBJ2-7; D is perhaps TRBD2 (6 bases). CDR1 SGHRS and CDR2 YFSETQ come from the germline V gene. Between the trimmed V and J ends, which lost 4 bases and 7 bases, there was a span of 18 bases. The CDR3 runs to 14 residues. The CDR3 here is CASSHAGGRGEQYF. Written as DNA, the CDR3 is TGCGCCAGCAGCCACGCCGGGGGTCGGGGGGAGCAGTACTTC.

Ten or more counts support this clonotype. The chain links TRBV11-2 to TRBJ2-1; D might be TRBD2 (7 bases). This CDR3 region has 17 residues. The germline V and J ends were trimmed by 0 bases and 9 bases, with 21 bases remaining between them. Germline-derived CDR1 and CDR2 are SGHAT and FQNNGV. CDR3 region: CASSLDAGMGGPVEQFF. DNA for the CDR3: TGTGCCAGCAGCTTAGACGCCGGCATGGGGGGGCCTGTTGAGCAGTTCTTC.

This clonotype has at least ten counts. The genes are TRBV2 and TRBJ2-3; maybe TRBD2 (7 bases). Trimming pared 2 bases from V and 5 bases from J, leaving 20 bases between. CDR1 is SNHLY and CDR2 is FYNNEI in the germline V gene. CDR3 length equals 17 residues. CDR3 region: CASSENSGGSGGDTQYF. CDR3 DNA sequence: TGTGCCAGCAGTGAAAATTCGGGGGGCTCTGGCGGAGATACGCAGTATTTT.

This clonotype was seen repeatedly, ten times or more. V is TRBV7-2 and J is TRBJ1-4; no clear D. Germline V lookup: CDR1 SGHTA, CDR2 FQGNSA. Trimming shortened V by 4 bases and J by 8 bases, and 17 bases separated the two germline ends. The CDR3 runs 15 residues. CDR3 protein: CASSSGRSFGEKLFF. DNA for the CDR3: TGTGCCAGCAGCTCGGGCCGGTCGTTTGGGGAAAAACTGTTTTTT.

This clonotype has ten or more counts. The gene calls are TRBV7-2 and TRBJ2-3, with D perhaps TRBD1 or TRBD2 (5 bases each). The CDR3 length is 15 residues. V was cut by 0 bases and J by 5 bases, with 12 bases left in between. Germline CDR1 is SGHTA and CDR2 is FQGNSA. The CDR3 loop reads CASSLAGDGLDTQYF. The DNA for the CDR3 is TGTGCCAGCAGCTTAGCGGGGGATGGGTTAGATACGCAGTATTTT.

This clonotype was recorded many times. The CDR3 here is CAWREIVGEKLFF. The CDR3 DNA reads as TGTGCCTGGAGGGAGATAGTAGGCGAAAAACTGTTTTTT. The chain links TRBV30 to TRBJ1-4; D remains unclear. V gave up 3 bases and J gave up 8 bases, with 13 bases separating them. Germline V lookup: CDR1 GTSNPN, CDR2 SVGIG (reference sequence). This CDR3 contains 13 residues.